Below are 2 T cell receptor beta chains sequenced from a single sample in a study of vaccination and CD4 T cells after COVID-19. Sample treatment: approximately 9-day PBMC culture with coronavirus spike peptide pools or control peptides (ViraFEST assay). Antigens of these TCRs are unknown. Sequencing of cultured CD4+ T cell DNA used the Oncomine TCR Beta short-read assay. MiXCR was run by TCRdb on the PCR reads, yielding one entry per CDR3 protein. The profile shows about 17,000 distinct CDR3 sequences, 25% to 30% of them singletons. The source material was cultured CD4+ T cells from blood. The receptors originated from a human donor with COVID-19.

Relative to its sample, this clonotype is medium-sized. The chain has TRBV20-1 and TRBJ1-5; 9 bases fit TRBD1. Trimming removed 5 bases from V and 7 bases from J; junction bases left unmatched: 9. The germline CDR1 and CDR2 sequences are DFQATT and SNEGSKA (reference sequence). This CDR3 comprises 14 residues. The DNA for the CDR3 is TGCAGTGCTTCCGGGACAGGGTTTGGACAGCCCCAGCATTTT. It specifies CSASGTGFGQPQHF.

This chain uses TRBV11-2 with TRBJ1-5; TRBD1 agrees at 9 bases. The CDR3 runs 17 residues. V gave up 1 base and J gave up 7 bases; unmatched junction bases: 11. Germline-derived CDR1 and CDR2 are SGHAT and FQNNGV. CDR3 protein: CASSLGGPGQGSQPQHF. The CDR3, as DNA: TGTGCCAGCAGCTTAGGCGGCCCGGGACAGGGCAGCCAGCCCCAGCATTTT.